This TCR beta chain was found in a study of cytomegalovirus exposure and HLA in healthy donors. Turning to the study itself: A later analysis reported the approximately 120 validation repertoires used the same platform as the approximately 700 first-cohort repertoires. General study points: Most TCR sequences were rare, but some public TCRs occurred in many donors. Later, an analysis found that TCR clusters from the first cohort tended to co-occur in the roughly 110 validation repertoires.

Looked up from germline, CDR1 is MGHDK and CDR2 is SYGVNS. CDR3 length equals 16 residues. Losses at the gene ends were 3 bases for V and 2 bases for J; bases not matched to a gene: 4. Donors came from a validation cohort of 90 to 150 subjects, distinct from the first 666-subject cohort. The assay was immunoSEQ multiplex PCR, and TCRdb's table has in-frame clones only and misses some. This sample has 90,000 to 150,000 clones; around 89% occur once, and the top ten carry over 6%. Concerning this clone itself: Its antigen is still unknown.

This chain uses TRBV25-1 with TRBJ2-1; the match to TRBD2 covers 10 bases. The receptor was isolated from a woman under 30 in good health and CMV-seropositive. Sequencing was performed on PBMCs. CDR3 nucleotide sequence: TGTGCCAGCAGTGACACAAGCGGGAGGGCCTACAATGAGCAGTTCTTC. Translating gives CASSDTSGRAYNEQFF.